What follows are 23 T cell receptor beta chains derived from one specimen sequenced in a study of OX40 agonist ivuxolimab in advanced cancers. Preparation of the library involved the immunoSEQ multiplex PCR assay. The source is immuneACCESS, and TCRdb retained only in-frame sequences with V and J called. Part of the clones is not carried over; for the studies checked, unresolved V genes explain less than half of this, and the remainder is unexplained. A total of over 55,000 clones appear in this sample, about 80% of them only once. In total, the top ten clones hold about 0.75% of the sample. Sequencing was performed on CD4+ or CD8+ T cells sorted from blood, taken in a trial of the OX40 agonist ivuxolimab. Receptors were obtained from an adult with an advanced solid tumor such as melanoma, head and neck, liver or kidney cancer.

Only a few counts were recorded for this clone. The chain joins TRBV18 to TRBJ2-5; D gene ambiguous. This CDR3 is built from 13 residues. The V gene's germline CDR1 is KGHSH and CDR2 LQKENI. V shed 4 bases and J shed 1 base, with 7 bases lying between them. The CDR3 DNA reads TGTGCCAGCTCACTACTCTTCCAAGAGACCCAGTACTTC. Protein: CASSLLFQETQYF.

V usage is TRBV7-9 and J usage is TRBJ1-2, with D tentatively TRBD1 (5 bases). Trimming shortened V by 0 bases and J by 2 bases, and 10 bases separated the two germline ends. CDR1 and CDR2 from the germline V gene are SEHNR and FQNEAQ (reference sequence). The CDR3 is 15 amino acids. The CDR3 bases are TGTGCCAGCAGCTTAGCAGGCAGGGTAAACTATGGCTACACCTTC. Translated: CASSLAGRVNYGYTF.

CDR3 in DNA: TGTGCCTGGAGTGTTTCGCCCAACCGCTATCGAAACACCATATATTTT. The encoded protein is CAWSVSPNRYRNTIYF. The chain links TRBV30 to TRBJ1-3; no definite D call. Germline CDR1 and CDR2: GTSNPN and SVGIG (reference sequence). The CDR3 spans 16 residues. Trimming removed 0 bases at V and 5 bases at J, with 17 bases between.

The chain combines TRBV13 with TRBJ2-7; D remains ambiguous. CDR1 is PRHDT and CDR2 is FYEKMQ in the germline V gene (reference sequence). Trimming pared 5 bases from V and 0 bases from J, leaving 8 bases between. The CDR3 totals 13 residues. The CDR3 DNA reads as TGTGCCAGCAGCGAAGGTAACTCCTACGAGCAGTACTTC. It codes for CASSEGNSYEQYF.

The CDR3 spells CASSEYGETQYF. For the CDR3, the DNA is TGTGCCAGCAGTGAATATGGAGAGACCCAGTACTTC. The chain recombines TRBV6-1 with TRBJ2-5; no reliable D call. The V end lost 2 bases, the J end lost 4 bases, and 5 bases lay between the germline ends. This CDR3 region has 12 residues. Germline CDR1 MNHNS, CDR2 SASEGT.

A remark on this clone: Different DNA sequences within this sample yield the same CDR3. This chain uses TRBV18 with TRBJ1-5; D unresolved. V lost 2 bases to trimming and J lost 0 bases, with 5 bases between them. The CDR3 contains 14 residues. Germline V CDR1 and CDR2: KGHSH, LQKENI. The CDR3 bases are TGTGCCAGCTCACCAGGGAATAGCAATCAGCCCCAGCATTTT. Amino acid sequence: CASSPGNSNQPQHF.

V usage is TRBV7-9 and J usage is TRBJ2-1, with 8 nucleotides matching TRBD2. Per germline, CDR1 SEHNR and CDR2 FQNEAQ (reference sequence). There are 17 residues in the CDR3. Trimming at V came to 0 bases and at J to 7 bases, leaving 11 bases not matched to a gene. The CDR3 nucleotides read TGTGCCAGCAGCTTAGCGCTTATGCGGGGGGCCACGAATGAGCAGTTCTTC. It encodes CASSLALMRGATNEQFF.

This clone was seen once. V is TRBV4-1 and J is TRBJ2-5; no clear D gene. Trimming removed 4 bases at V and 5 bases at J, with 20 bases between. Germline loops: CDR1 MGHRA, CDR2 YSYEKL. The CDR3 loop spans 16 amino acids. The CDR3 protein is CASSRAFVVLMETQYF. DNA for the CDR3: TGCGCCAGCAGCCGAGCCTTCGTTGTCCTGATGGAGACCCAGTACTTC.

The CDR3 loop is CASSVVGNTGELFF. In DNA, the CDR3 is TGTGCCAGCAGCGTAGTGGGGAACACCGGGGAGCTGTTTTTT. The chain recombines TRBV9 with TRBJ2-2; unclear D gene. From germline, CDR1 is SGDLS and CDR2 YYNGEE. Trimming cost V 0 bases and J 1 base, with 4 bases left between them. This CDR3 contains 14 residues.

The chain links TRBV19 to TRBJ1-2, with 8 bases lining up with TRBD1. V shed 7 bases, J shed 5 bases, and the junction held 9 bases outside the gene matches. The CDR3 is 14 amino acids. CDR1 and CDR2 from the germline V gene are LNHDA and SQIVND (reference sequence). CDR3 sequence reads: CASTRTGPTYGYTF. The CDR3 DNA reads TGTGCCAGTACCCGGACAGGGCCTACTTATGGCTACACCTTC.

V and J are TRBV29-1 and TRBJ2-5; D gene unclear. The CDR3 covers 11 residues. V was cut by 5 bases and J by 6 bases, with 10 bases left in between. In germline, CDR1 is SQVTM, CDR2 ANQGSEA. The CDR3 DNA sequence: TGCAGCGTTTTAGACGCGAAGACCCAGTACTTC. Translation: CSVLDAKTQYF.

This chain links TRBV5-4 with TRBJ2-5; D unclear. The germline V gene encodes CDR1 SGHNT and CDR2 YYREEE (reference sequence). The CDR3 contains 13 residues. Deletions cut 4 bases from V and 3 bases from J, with 10 bases between. CDR3 nucleotides: TGTGCCAGCAGCGAACGGTCCAAAGAGACCCAGTACTTC. This encodes CASSERSKETQYF.

The chain couples TRBV30 to TRBJ1-1; the match to TRBD1 covers 9 bases. In germline, CDR1 is GTSNPN, CDR2 SVGIG (reference sequence). CDR3 length equals 14 residues. V was clipped by 3 bases and J by 4 bases; unmatched bases: 6. As DNA, the CDR3 is TGTGCCTGGAGAGAACAGGGGGCGCCCACTGAAGCTTTCTTT. Translated, it gives CAWREQGAPTEAFF.

J is TRBJ2-3 and V is TRBV18, with a weak D call TRBD2 (6 bases). CDR3 length: 15 amino acids. Looked up from germline, CDR1 is KGHSH and CDR2 is LQKENI. The V and J ends lost 6 bases and 1 base respectively, with 14 bases between them. The CDR3 region is CASSPGTVGTDTQYF. The CDR3 nucleotides read TGTGCCAGCTCCCCCGGGACTGTCGGCACAGATACGCAGTATTTT.

The rearrangement links TRBV5-8 to TRBJ1-6; D might be TRBD1 (6 bases). The V and J ends lost 7 bases and 5 bases respectively, with 16 bases between them. The CDR3 consists of 15 residues. Germline loops: CDR1 SGHTS, CDR2 YDEGEE. The CDR3 spells CASSQGLTNNSPLHF. The CDR3 DNA is TGTGCCAGCTCCCAGGGGCTGACAAATAATTCACCCCTCCACTTT.

The V gene is TRBV6-6, the J gene TRBJ1-1, with 10 nucleotides matching TRBD1. V lost 4 bases and J lost 6; bases outside the gene matches: 2. CDR1 is MNHNY, CDR2 SVGAGI, per germline (reference sequence). There are 13 residues in the CDR3. The CDR3 loop reads CASSWDRGAEAFF. The CDR3 DNA is TGTGCCAGCAGTTGGGACAGGGGCGCTGAAGCTTTCTTT.

The chain couples TRBV11-2 to TRBJ2-6; D unclear. CDR1 SGHAT and CDR2 FQNNGV come from the germline V gene. V dropped 4 bases and J dropped 0 bases, with 16 bases sitting between them. The CDR3 spans 18 residues. The CDR3: CASSSPWLGLSGANVLTF. The CDR3 DNA is TGTGCCAGCAGCTCCCCGTGGTTGGGCCTCTCTGGGGCCAACGTCCTGACTTTC. Full variable domain (outside the CDR3, taken from reference TRBV11-2 and TRBJ2-6): EAGVAQSPRYKIIEKRQSVAFWCNPISGHATLYWYQQILGQGPKLLIQFQNNGVVDDSQLPKDRFSAERLKGVDSTLKIQPAKLEDSAVYLCASSSPWLGLSGANVLTFGAGSRLTVL.

The chain carries TRBV25-1 and TRBJ1-1, with TRBD1 matching 8 bases. The V gene end was trimmed by 7 bases and the J gene end by 3 bases; junction bases not matched to a gene: 7. The CDR3 covers 14 residues. Germline CDR1 MGHDK, CDR2 SYGVNS. CDR3 sequence (DNA): TGTGCCAGCAATCGGCAGGGGGCTGACACTGAAGCTTTCTTT. Amino acid sequence: CASNRQGADTEAFF.

The chain has TRBV5-4 and TRBJ1-1, with 7 positions matching TRBD1. CDR3 length equals 18 residues. The germline CDR1 and CDR2 sequences are SGHNT and YYREEE (reference sequence). V was pared by 3 bases and J by 0 bases, with 14 bases of the junction left unmatched. The CDR3, as DNA: TGTGCCAGCAGCTCCCGAGAGCGGGACAGATTCATGAACACTGAAGCTTTCTTT. Translation: CASSSRERDRFMNTEAFF. Full variable domain (missing parts from reference TRBV5-4 and TRBJ1-1): ETGVTQSPTHLIKTRGQQVTLRCSSQSGHNTVSWYQQALGQGPQFIFQYYREEENGRGNFPPRFSGLQFPNYSSELNVNALELDDSALYLCASSSRERDRFMNTEAFFGQGTRLTVV.

This clone was detected once. The chain couples TRBV11-2 to TRBJ1-2; no reliable D call. The CDR3 length is 13 residues. Germline CDR1 SGHAT, CDR2 FQNNGV. Trimming took 3 bases from V and 0 from J, leaving 5 bases between them. This CDR3 reads CASSFSANYGYTF. CDR3 nucleotides: TGTGCCAGCAGCTTTTCAGCTAACTATGGCTACACCTTC. Full variable domain (missing parts from reference TRBV11-2 and TRBJ1-2): EAGVAQSPRYKIIEKRQSVAFWCNPISGHATLYWYQQILGQGPKLLIQFQNNGVVDDSQLPKDRFSAERLKGVDSTLKIQPAKLEDSAVYLCASSFSANYGYTFGSGTRLTVV.

The CDR3, as DNA: TGTGCCAGCAGCTTTCCAGGGAGGGTCTATGGCTACACCTTC. This encodes CASSFPGRVYGYTF. The chain is built from TRBV7-9 and TRBJ1-2, with D possibly TRBD1 on 5 matching bases. V lost 3 bases and J lost 4, with 12 bases in between. CDR1 and CDR2 (germline): SEHNR, FQNEAQ (reference sequence). The CDR3 sequence is 14 residues long.

This clone was observed a few times. The rearrangement uses TRBV18 and TRBJ2-7, with D possibly matching TRBD1 (5 bases). CDR3 size: 14 residues. Germline V gives CDR1 KGHSH, CDR2 LQKENI. V lost 2 bases and J lost 5, with 13 bases in between. CDR3 DNA: TGTGCCAGCTCACCATCATGGGGCAGGGACGAGCAGTACTTC. This codes for CASSPSWGRDEQYF.

The rearrangement joins TRBV18 to TRBJ1-2; 7 bases are a match to TRBD1. This CDR3 contains 14 residues. Germline V gene lookup returns CDR1 KGHSH and CDR2 LQKENI. The junction had 7 bases not matched to a gene; V was cut back by 5 bases and J by 4 bases. The CDR3 DNA is TGTGCCAGCTCAGCCGGGACAGCTAGCTATGGCTACACCTTC. Amino acid sequence: CASSAGTASYGYTF.